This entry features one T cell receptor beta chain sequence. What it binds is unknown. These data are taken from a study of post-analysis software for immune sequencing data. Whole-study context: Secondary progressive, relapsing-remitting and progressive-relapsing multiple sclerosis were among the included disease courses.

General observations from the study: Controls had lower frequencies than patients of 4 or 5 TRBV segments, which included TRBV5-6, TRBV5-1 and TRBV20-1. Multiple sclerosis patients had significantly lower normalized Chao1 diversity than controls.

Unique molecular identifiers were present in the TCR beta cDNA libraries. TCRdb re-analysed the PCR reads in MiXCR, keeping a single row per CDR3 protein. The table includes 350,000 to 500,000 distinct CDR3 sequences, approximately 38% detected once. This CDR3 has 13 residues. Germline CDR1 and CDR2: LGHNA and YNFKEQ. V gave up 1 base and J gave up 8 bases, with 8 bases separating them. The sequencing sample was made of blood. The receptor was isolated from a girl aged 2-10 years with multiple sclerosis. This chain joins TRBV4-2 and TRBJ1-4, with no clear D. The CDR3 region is CASSQAAGEKLFF. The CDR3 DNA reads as TGTGCCAGCAGCCAAGCTGCCGGAGAAAAACTGTTTTTT.